This entry lists 10 T cell receptor beta chains sequenced from one sample in a study of OX40 agonist ivuxolimab in advanced cancers. The repertoire was sequenced with immunoSEQ multiplex PCR; TCRdb's copy has only in-frame clones and lacks some. The sample records around 100,000 clones, just over 90% being singletons. The source material was CD4+ or CD8+ T cells sorted from blood, sampled in a trial of the OX40 agonist ivuxolimab. These receptors were taken from an adult with an advanced solid tumor such as melanoma, head and neck, liver or kidney cancer.

The chain has TRBV19 and TRBJ2-5; 7 nucleotides line up with TRBD1. V was pared by 5 bases and J by 4 bases, with 10 bases of the junction left unmatched. The CDR3 is made up of 15 amino acids. CDR1 is LNHDA, CDR2 SQIVND, per germline (reference sequence). CDR3 nucleotide sequence: TGTGCCAGTAGTGCAGTAGCCCGACAGGGAGAGACCCAGTACTTC. Translated, it gives CASSAVARQGETQYF.

The chain combines TRBV7-8 with TRBJ2-2, with 11 bases that match TRBD2. The length of the CDR3 is 16 residues. V dropped 6 bases and J dropped 4; count of bases not matched to a gene: 7. Germline assignment: CDR1 SGHVS and CDR2 FQNEAQ. The CDR3 region is CASRQTSGTFTGELFF. CDR3 in DNA: TGTGCCAGCAGGCAGACTAGCGGGACCTTCACCGGGGAGCTGTTTTTT.

In this sample, this clone turned up once. V gene TRBV5-1 combines with J gene TRBJ1-1, with TRBD1 identical over 7 bases. Germline-derived CDR1 and CDR2 are SGHRS and YFSETQ. The CDR3 is 14 residues long. V dropped 3 bases and J dropped 2; count of bases not matched to a gene: 4. The CDR3 DNA reads as TGCGCCAGCAGCTCGCGACAGGGTAACACTGAAGCTTTCTTT. Translated: CASSSRQGNTEAFF.

The chain employs TRBV7-2 and TRBJ2-1; TRBD2 agrees at 13 bases. V was clipped by 4 bases and J by 2 bases; unmatched bases: 11. This CDR3 spans 19 amino acids. Germline values: CDR1 SGHTA, CDR2 FQGNSA. Here the CDR3 reads CASSSRGGLAGSTYNEQFF. The DNA for the CDR3 is TGTGCCAGCAGCTCCAGAGGGGGACTAGCGGGATCTACCTACAATGAGCAGTTCTTC.

This chain links TRBV9 with TRBJ2-1; weak D call: TRBD1 (6 bases). Trimming left V 1 base short and J 0 bases short, with 11 bases between. Germline V gene data show CDR1 as SGDLS and CDR2 as YYNGEE. This CDR3 contains 16 residues. CDR3 DNA: TGTGCCAGCAGCGTATACGACAGGAGCTCCTACAATGAGCAGTTCTTC. Translated: CASSVYDRSSYNEQFF.

The V call is TRBV29-1, the J call TRBJ2-6; D remains unclear. The CDR3 loop spans 14 amino acids. CDR1 is SQVTM and CDR2 is ANQGSEA in the germline V gene. The germline V and J ends were trimmed by 5 bases and 0 bases, with 8 bases remaining between them. Here the CDR3 reads CSVRPSSGANVLTF. In DNA form, the CDR3 reads TGCAGCGTTCGACCTAGCTCTGGGGCCAACGTCCTGACTTTC.

This clone was detected only once. The chain has TRBV15 and TRBJ1-4, with a possible D match to TRBD1 (6 bases). V was trimmed by 4 bases and J by 3 bases, leaving 15 bases between them. The CDR3 length is 16 residues. Germline V gene sequence: CDR1 LNHNV, CDR2 YYDKDF (reference sequence). The CDR3 sequence: CATSKGYRGANEKLFF. The CDR3 nucleotides read TGTGCCACCAGCAAAGGTTATAGGGGGGCTAATGAAAAACTGTTTTTT.

The gene calls are TRBV29-1 and TRBJ1-1, with 9 positions matching TRBD1. In germline, CDR1 is SQVTM, CDR2 ANQGSEA. The trim removed 2 bases at V and 3 bases at J, leaving 10 bases unmatched. CDR3 length equals 16 residues. The CDR3 spells CSVERQGGAFDTEAFF. CDR3 bases: TGCAGCGTTGAACGACAGGGGGGGGCCTTTGACACTGAAGCTTTCTTT.

The gene calls are TRBV7-8 and TRBJ2-1; D possibly uses TRBD1 or TRBD2 (5 bases each). V lost 5 bases and J 10 bases, leaving 18 bases between the germline ends. Per germline, CDR1 SGHVS and CDR2 FQNEAQ. The CDR3 is made up of 14 amino acids. Written as DNA, the CDR3 is TGTGCCAGCAGCACCCAGGGAGTGGGCGGGGAGCAGTTCTTC. Translating it yields CASSTQGVGGEQFF. Full variable domain (remainder filled in from reference TRBV7-8 and TRBJ2-1): GAGVSQSPRYKVAKRGQDVALRCDPISGHVSLFWYQQALGQGPEFLTYFQNEAQLDKSGLPSDRFFAERPEGSVSTLKIQRTQQEDSAVYLCASSTQGVGGEQFFGPGTRLTVL.

This clone was detected a few times. CDR3 in amino acids: CASSYGADYGYTF. In nucleotides, the CDR3 is TGTGCCAGCAGTTACGGGGCAGACTATGGCTACACCTTC. The J gene is TRBJ1-2, the V gene TRBV6-5; D is possibly TRBD1 (5 bases). The CDR3 length is 13 residues. Germline CDR1 reads MNHEY; CDR2 reads SVGAGI. V was pared by 2 bases and J by 3 bases, with 7 bases between.